The following is a TCR beta chain sequence with its context. As yet, its antigen is unknown. It was with 60 Vbeta and 13 Jbeta primers that the PCR ran. Measured with immunoSEQ multiplex PCR; TCRdb has only the in-frame clones, and not every one. The table lists 75,000 to 100,000 clones, 55% to 75% of them singletons. Germline CDR1 is SGHTS and CDR2 is YDEGEE. The ends were cut back, 2 bases at V and 6 bases at J, with 12 bases in the middle. The CDR3 runs 14 residues. This sample was included in a study of cytomegalovirus exposure and HLA in healthy donors. Findings of the study overall: Rare TCR sequences predominated, though certain public TCRs were found in many donors. Reportedly, TCR beta sequences accurately predicted HLA-A and HLA-B alleles in most subjects.

Input material: PBMCs. The chain uses TRBV5-8 and TRBJ1-5, with D perhaps matching TRBD1 (6 bases). The clonotype comes from a man aged 55 to 70 in good health and CMV-seronegative. CDR3 sequence (DNA): TGTGCCAGCAGCTTTTCGACAGGTTTTCAGCCCCAGCATTTT. Amino acid sequence: CASSFSTGFQPQHF. Filled out from reference TRBV5-8 and TRBJ1-5, the complete variable domain reads EAGVTQSPTHLIKTRGQQATLRCSPISGHTSVYWYQQALGLGLQFLLWYDEGEERNRGNFPPRFSGRQFPNYSSELNVNALELEDSALYLCASSFSTGFQPQHFGDGTRLSIL.